The source of this T cell receptor (beta chain) is a study of metastatic and nonmetastatic thyroid tumors. The V end lost 6 bases, the J end lost 6 bases, and 18 bases lay between the germline ends. Germline V CDR1 and CDR2: SNHLY, FYNNEI. This CDR3 has 14 residues. This clone was counted between two and nine times. The target antigen is unknown. Patients had received no treatment of any kind before thyroid surgery. Via MiXCR, TCRdb re-called the PCR reads. The table lists some 23,000 clones, roughly 20% of them singletons. Findings and limits, study-wide: Significantly higher TCR beta diversity was reportedly seen in malignant thyroid tumors than benign nodules, in blood and tumor.

This clonotype originated in a female donor with papillary thyroid cancer or a benign thyroid nodule (not recorded which). Some clones in this sample may be carry-over from other donors' samples. The V gene is TRBV2, the J gene TRBJ2-7, with D hard to call. The specimen was blood. CDR3 in amino acids: CASSASPFVGEQYF. The CDR3 DNA reads as TGTGCCAGCAGCGCCAGTCCCTTTGTTGGCGAGCAGTACTTC.